This is a list of T cell receptor beta chains from one sample in a study of T cell changes during pregnancy in multiple sclerosis. Only in-frame clones appear in the TCRdb table, and some are missing; sequencing was by immunoSEQ multiplex PCR. The data show about 20,000 clones, 80% to 90% seen once. The source was CD8+ T cells from peripheral blood mononuclear cells, collected in the second trimester of pregnancy. The receptors originated from a female donor in good health, enrolled as a control in a pregnancy study. Each CDR3 is given with its conserved first and last residue. Each record gives: J gene, clone size, V gene, D gene, CDR3 DNA, CDR3 protein. A D gene is named only where the DNA matches it firmly. Size is stated for part of the rows, as once, few or many counts, or as a class when the clone is expanded.

j_gene: TRBJ1-5
abundance: .
v_gene: TRBV27
d_gene: TRBD1
CDR3nt: TGTGCCAGCAGTTTATTAGGGCAGGGGGCGAGCAATCAGCCCCAGCATTTT
CDR3aa: CASSLLGQGASNQPQHF

j_gene: TRBJ1-5
abundance: .
v_gene: TRBV27
d_gene: .
CDR3nt: TGTGCCAGCAGACTAGGGGGTAGCAATCAGCCCCAGCATTTT
CDR3aa: CASRLGGSNQPQHF

j_gene: TRBJ2-7
abundance: once
v_gene: TRBV6-1
d_gene: TRBD1
CDR3nt: TGTGCCAGCAGTGAAGCGGGCAGGGGGCCTTACGAGCAGTACTTC
CDR3aa: CASSEAGRGPYEQYF

j_gene: TRBJ2-3
abundance: .
v_gene: TRBV29-1
d_gene: TRBD2
CDR3nt: TGCAGCGGCATGACTAGCGGGAGGGCCGGTGCGAGGGATACGCAGTATTTT
CDR3aa: CSGMTSGRAGARDTQYF

j_gene: TRBJ1-6
abundance: .
v_gene: TRBV25-1
d_gene: .
CDR3nt: TGTGCCAGCAGTGCGGCGGAGAATTCACCCCTCCACTTT
CDR3aa: CASSAAENSPLHF

j_gene: TRBJ2-3
abundance: once
v_gene: TRBV7-9
d_gene: .
CDR3nt: TGTGCCAGCAGTTCCGTCGCAGATACGCAGTATTTT
CDR3aa: CASSSVADTQYF

j_gene: TRBJ2-5
abundance: .
v_gene: TRBV6-5
d_gene: .
CDR3nt: TGTGCCAGCAGTTACCCCGGGGAGACCCAGTACTTC
CDR3aa: CASSYPGETQYF

j_gene: TRBJ2-1
abundance: medium-sized
v_gene: TRBV6-4
d_gene: TRBD2
CDR3nt: TGTGCCAGCAGTGACAGCGGGAGCTCCTACAATGAGCAGTTCTTC
CDR3aa: CASSDSGSSYNEQFF

j_gene: TRBJ1-5
abundance: .
v_gene: TRBV7-8
d_gene: .
CDR3nt: TGTGCCAGCAGTCTCCCGGGGAGGGGTAGTCAGCCCCAGCATTTT
CDR3aa: CASSLPGRGSQPQHF

j_gene: TRBJ2-7
abundance: .
v_gene: TRBV13
d_gene: TRBD2
CDR3nt: TGTGCCAGCAGCTTACAGGCTAGCGGACACGAGCAGTACTTC
CDR3aa: CASSLQASGHEQYF

j_gene: TRBJ1-2
abundance: .
v_gene: TRBV7-9
d_gene: .
CDR3nt: TGTGCCAGCAGCCCCCTCAGTGGGGGGTATGGCTACACCTTC
CDR3aa: CASSPLSGGYGYTF

j_gene: TRBJ2-3
abundance: .
v_gene: TRBV18
d_gene: TRBD2
CDR3nt: TGTGCCAGCTCACCACCGGGTAGCGGGGTCACAGATACGCAGTATTTT
CDR3aa: CASSPPGSGVTDTQYF

j_gene: TRBJ2-7
abundance: .
v_gene: TRBV5-8
d_gene: .
CDR3nt: TGTGCCAGCAGCTATGGAGAGGTCCCCTACGAGCAGTACTTC
CDR3aa: CASSYGEVPYEQYF

j_gene: TRBJ2-7
abundance: .
v_gene: TRBV4-3
d_gene: .
CDR3nt: TGCGCCAGCAGCCGGGGAGCGTACCGCGAGCAGTACTTC
CDR3aa: CASSRGAYREQYF

j_gene: TRBJ2-7
abundance: .
v_gene: TRBV2
d_gene: TRBD1
CDR3nt: TGTGCCAGCAGGGCGACAGGGGCCCTCTTTGAGCAGTACTTC
CDR3aa: CASRATGALFEQYF

j_gene: TRBJ1-1
abundance: .
v_gene: TRBV14
d_gene: .
CDR3nt: TGTGCCAGCAGCCGCTCGGGTGGGGGGGATGAAGCTTTCTTT
CDR3aa: CASSRSGGGDEAFF

j_gene: TRBJ2-5
abundance: .
v_gene: TRBV28
d_gene: TRBD1
CDR3nt: TGTGCCAGCGGGGAAACAGGGGGGGAGACCCAGTACTTC
CDR3aa: CASGETGGETQYF

j_gene: TRBJ1-2
abundance: .
v_gene: TRBV27
d_gene: TRBD1
CDR3nt: TGTGCCAGCAGTACAGGGGGCGCCAGCTATGGCTACACCTTC
CDR3aa: CASSTGGASYGYTF

j_gene: TRBJ2-7
abundance: .
v_gene: TRBV5-4
d_gene: TRBD1
CDR3nt: TGTGCCAGCAGCTTGGGACAGGGGCTACACTACGAGCAGTACTTC
CDR3aa: CASSLGQGLHYEQYF

j_gene: TRBJ1-2
abundance: .
v_gene: TRBV7-9
d_gene: TRBD1
CDR3nt: TGTGCCAGCAGCTCCGGACAGGGGGCTAACTATGGCTACACCTTC
CDR3aa: CASSSGQGANYGYTF

j_gene: TRBJ2-1
abundance: .
v_gene: TRBV10-3
d_gene: TRBD2
CDR3nt: TGTGCCATCAGCCTGACTAGCGGGGGGTACAATGAGCAGTTCTTC
CDR3aa: CAISLTSGGYNEQFF

j_gene: TRBJ1-1
abundance: .
v_gene: TRBV18
d_gene: .
CDR3nt: TGTGCCAGCTCACCCAGGGGTTTTGACACTGAAGCTTTCTTT
CDR3aa: CASSPRGFDTEAFF

j_gene: TRBJ2-3
abundance: .
v_gene: TRBV4-1
d_gene: .
CDR3nt: TGCGCCAGCAGCCAACCCCAGGGGCGAGATACGCAGTATTTT
CDR3aa: CASSQPQGRDTQYF

j_gene: TRBJ2-7
abundance: .
v_gene: TRBV5-1
d_gene: TRBD1
CDR3nt: TGCGCCAGCAGCCAGGGGGTAAAGTACGAGCAGTACTTC
CDR3aa: CASSQGVKYEQYF

j_gene: TRBJ1-4
abundance: .
v_gene: TRBV28
d_gene: TRBD1
CDR3nt: TGTGCCAGCAGTCCGGGACAGGGGCCTAATGAAAAACTGTTTTTT
CDR3aa: CASSPGQGPNEKLFF

j_gene: TRBJ2-7
abundance: .
v_gene: TRBV5-1
d_gene: .
CDR3nt: TGCGCCAGCAGATCGGAGAACTATGGCTCCTACGAGCAGTACTTC
CDR3aa: CASRSENYGSYEQYF

j_gene: TRBJ2-3
abundance: .
v_gene: TRBV7-2
d_gene: TRBD2
CDR3nt: TGTGCCAGCAGCTTAGGGGACTACACAGATACGCAGTATTTT
CDR3aa: CASSLGDYTDTQYF

j_gene: TRBJ2-2
abundance: .
v_gene: TRBV5-6
d_gene: .
CDR3nt: TGTGCCAGCAGCTTGGGGCAGGGGATTGACACCGGGGAGCTGTTTTTT
CDR3aa: CASSLGQGIDTGELFF

j_gene: TRBJ2-1
abundance: .
v_gene: TRBV29-1
d_gene: TRBD2
CDR3nt: TGCAGCGTTGAAGGTAGCGGGAGGTACAATGAGCAGTTCTTC
CDR3aa: CSVEGSGRYNEQFF

j_gene: TRBJ2-1
abundance: .
v_gene: TRBV6-4
d_gene: .
CDR3nt: TGTGCCAGCAGTACTAGCTCCTACAATGAGCAGTTCTTC
CDR3aa: CASSTSSYNEQFF

j_gene: TRBJ1-2
abundance: .
v_gene: TRBV27
d_gene: .
CDR3nt: TGTGCCAGCAGTTTTCAACAGGGCTATGGCTACACCTTC
CDR3aa: CASSFQQGYGYTF

j_gene: TRBJ2-3
abundance: .
v_gene: TRBV4-3
d_gene: TRBD1
CDR3nt: TGCGCCAGCAGCCAAAGGGACAGCTCCGATACGCAGTATTTT
CDR3aa: CASSQRDSSDTQYF

j_gene: TRBJ2-7
abundance: .
v_gene: TRBV5-4
d_gene: TRBD1
CDR3nt: TGTGCCGTTGCGGGACAGGGTTTGTACGAGCAGTACTTC
CDR3aa: CAVAGQGLYEQYF

j_gene: TRBJ1-1
abundance: .
v_gene: TRBV7-3
d_gene: TRBD1
CDR3nt: TGTGCCAGCAGCTTCCTTACACAGGGGCGGAGTACTGAAGCTTTCTTT
CDR3aa: CASSFLTQGRSTEAFF

j_gene: TRBJ1-5
abundance: .
v_gene: TRBV27
d_gene: .
CDR3nt: TGTGCCAGCAGGTCGATACAGGGTTCTCATCAGCCCCAGCATTTT
CDR3aa: CASRSIQGSHQPQHF

j_gene: TRBJ1-4
abundance: once
v_gene: TRBV15
d_gene: TRBD1
CDR3nt: TGTGCCACCAGCAGAGATCAGGGGGAGACTGAAAAACTGTTTTTT
CDR3aa: CATSRDQGETEKLFF

j_gene: TRBJ2-7
abundance: .
v_gene: TRBV28
d_gene: .
CDR3nt: TGTGCCAGCTCTCGCGGACCCGGCGGGGATTCTTACGAGCAGTACTTC
CDR3aa: CASSRGPGGDSYEQYF

j_gene: TRBJ2-7
abundance: once
v_gene: TRBV10-2
d_gene: .
CDR3nt: TGCGCCAGCAGCCTGGACAGTGCCTACGAGCAGTACTTC
CDR3aa: CASSLDSAYEQYF

j_gene: TRBJ2-5
abundance: .
v_gene: TRBV4-2
d_gene: TRBD1
CDR3nt: TGTGCCAGCAGCCACGAACGGACAGGGCTGGAGACCCAGTACTTC
CDR3aa: CASSHERTGLETQYF

j_gene: TRBJ1-6
abundance: few
v_gene: TRBV4-2
d_gene: TRBD1
CDR3nt: TGTGCCAGCAGCCAAAGCCTGGGACAGGGTAATTCACCCCTCCACTTT
CDR3aa: CASSQSLGQGNSPLHF

j_gene: TRBJ2-7
abundance: .
v_gene: TRBV6-1
d_gene: .
CDR3nt: TGTGCCAGCAGTGAGGGCCGCTATCCTGTCGAGCAGTACTTC
CDR3aa: CASSEGRYPVEQYF

j_gene: TRBJ2-3
abundance: .
v_gene: TRBV9
d_gene: .
CDR3nt: TGTGCCAGCAGCGTACGTAGGGGGTCGGATGATACGCAGTATTTT
CDR3aa: CASSVRRGSDDTQYF

j_gene: TRBJ2-1
abundance: .
v_gene: TRBV6-1
d_gene: TRBD1
CDR3nt: TGTGCCAGCAGTGAAATACCAGACAGGGCCAATGAGCAGTTCTTC
CDR3aa: CASSEIPDRANEQFF

j_gene: TRBJ2-7
abundance: .
v_gene: TRBV5-6
d_gene: .
CDR3nt: TGTGCCAGCAGCTTGCCCCAGGGGAGGGGCGAGCAGTACTTC
CDR3aa: CASSLPQGRGEQYF

j_gene: TRBJ2-3
abundance: once
v_gene: TRBV6-5
d_gene: TRBD2
CDR3nt: TGTGCCAGCACCCCTCTAGCGGGGGTCACAGATACGCAGTATTTT
CDR3aa: CASTPLAGVTDTQYF

j_gene: TRBJ2-1
abundance: .
v_gene: TRBV27
d_gene: TRBD2
CDR3nt: TGTGCCAGCACTATGACTAGCGCTTACAATGAGCAGTTCTTC
CDR3aa: CASTMTSAYNEQFF

j_gene: TRBJ1-1
abundance: few
v_gene: TRBV19
d_gene: .
CDR3nt: TGTGCCACCGAACAGGCAGGCTTGAACACTGAAGCTTTCTTT
CDR3aa: CATEQAGLNTEAFF

j_gene: TRBJ2-5
abundance: .
v_gene: TRBV4-1
d_gene: TRBD2
CDR3nt: TGCGCCAGCAGCCATAGACTAGCGGGACCATTCCAAGAGACCCAGTACTTC
CDR3aa: CASSHRLAGPFQETQYF

j_gene: TRBJ2-1
abundance: .
v_gene: TRBV6-1
d_gene: TRBD2
CDR3nt: TGTGCCAGCAGTGAACCTAGCGGGTACAATGAGCAGTTCTTC
CDR3aa: CASSEPSGYNEQFF

j_gene: TRBJ1-1
abundance: once
v_gene: TRBV7-6
d_gene: .
CDR3nt: TGTGCCAGCAGCCCCGGGACTCGGACCACTGAAGCTTTCTTT
CDR3aa: CASSPGTRTTEAFF